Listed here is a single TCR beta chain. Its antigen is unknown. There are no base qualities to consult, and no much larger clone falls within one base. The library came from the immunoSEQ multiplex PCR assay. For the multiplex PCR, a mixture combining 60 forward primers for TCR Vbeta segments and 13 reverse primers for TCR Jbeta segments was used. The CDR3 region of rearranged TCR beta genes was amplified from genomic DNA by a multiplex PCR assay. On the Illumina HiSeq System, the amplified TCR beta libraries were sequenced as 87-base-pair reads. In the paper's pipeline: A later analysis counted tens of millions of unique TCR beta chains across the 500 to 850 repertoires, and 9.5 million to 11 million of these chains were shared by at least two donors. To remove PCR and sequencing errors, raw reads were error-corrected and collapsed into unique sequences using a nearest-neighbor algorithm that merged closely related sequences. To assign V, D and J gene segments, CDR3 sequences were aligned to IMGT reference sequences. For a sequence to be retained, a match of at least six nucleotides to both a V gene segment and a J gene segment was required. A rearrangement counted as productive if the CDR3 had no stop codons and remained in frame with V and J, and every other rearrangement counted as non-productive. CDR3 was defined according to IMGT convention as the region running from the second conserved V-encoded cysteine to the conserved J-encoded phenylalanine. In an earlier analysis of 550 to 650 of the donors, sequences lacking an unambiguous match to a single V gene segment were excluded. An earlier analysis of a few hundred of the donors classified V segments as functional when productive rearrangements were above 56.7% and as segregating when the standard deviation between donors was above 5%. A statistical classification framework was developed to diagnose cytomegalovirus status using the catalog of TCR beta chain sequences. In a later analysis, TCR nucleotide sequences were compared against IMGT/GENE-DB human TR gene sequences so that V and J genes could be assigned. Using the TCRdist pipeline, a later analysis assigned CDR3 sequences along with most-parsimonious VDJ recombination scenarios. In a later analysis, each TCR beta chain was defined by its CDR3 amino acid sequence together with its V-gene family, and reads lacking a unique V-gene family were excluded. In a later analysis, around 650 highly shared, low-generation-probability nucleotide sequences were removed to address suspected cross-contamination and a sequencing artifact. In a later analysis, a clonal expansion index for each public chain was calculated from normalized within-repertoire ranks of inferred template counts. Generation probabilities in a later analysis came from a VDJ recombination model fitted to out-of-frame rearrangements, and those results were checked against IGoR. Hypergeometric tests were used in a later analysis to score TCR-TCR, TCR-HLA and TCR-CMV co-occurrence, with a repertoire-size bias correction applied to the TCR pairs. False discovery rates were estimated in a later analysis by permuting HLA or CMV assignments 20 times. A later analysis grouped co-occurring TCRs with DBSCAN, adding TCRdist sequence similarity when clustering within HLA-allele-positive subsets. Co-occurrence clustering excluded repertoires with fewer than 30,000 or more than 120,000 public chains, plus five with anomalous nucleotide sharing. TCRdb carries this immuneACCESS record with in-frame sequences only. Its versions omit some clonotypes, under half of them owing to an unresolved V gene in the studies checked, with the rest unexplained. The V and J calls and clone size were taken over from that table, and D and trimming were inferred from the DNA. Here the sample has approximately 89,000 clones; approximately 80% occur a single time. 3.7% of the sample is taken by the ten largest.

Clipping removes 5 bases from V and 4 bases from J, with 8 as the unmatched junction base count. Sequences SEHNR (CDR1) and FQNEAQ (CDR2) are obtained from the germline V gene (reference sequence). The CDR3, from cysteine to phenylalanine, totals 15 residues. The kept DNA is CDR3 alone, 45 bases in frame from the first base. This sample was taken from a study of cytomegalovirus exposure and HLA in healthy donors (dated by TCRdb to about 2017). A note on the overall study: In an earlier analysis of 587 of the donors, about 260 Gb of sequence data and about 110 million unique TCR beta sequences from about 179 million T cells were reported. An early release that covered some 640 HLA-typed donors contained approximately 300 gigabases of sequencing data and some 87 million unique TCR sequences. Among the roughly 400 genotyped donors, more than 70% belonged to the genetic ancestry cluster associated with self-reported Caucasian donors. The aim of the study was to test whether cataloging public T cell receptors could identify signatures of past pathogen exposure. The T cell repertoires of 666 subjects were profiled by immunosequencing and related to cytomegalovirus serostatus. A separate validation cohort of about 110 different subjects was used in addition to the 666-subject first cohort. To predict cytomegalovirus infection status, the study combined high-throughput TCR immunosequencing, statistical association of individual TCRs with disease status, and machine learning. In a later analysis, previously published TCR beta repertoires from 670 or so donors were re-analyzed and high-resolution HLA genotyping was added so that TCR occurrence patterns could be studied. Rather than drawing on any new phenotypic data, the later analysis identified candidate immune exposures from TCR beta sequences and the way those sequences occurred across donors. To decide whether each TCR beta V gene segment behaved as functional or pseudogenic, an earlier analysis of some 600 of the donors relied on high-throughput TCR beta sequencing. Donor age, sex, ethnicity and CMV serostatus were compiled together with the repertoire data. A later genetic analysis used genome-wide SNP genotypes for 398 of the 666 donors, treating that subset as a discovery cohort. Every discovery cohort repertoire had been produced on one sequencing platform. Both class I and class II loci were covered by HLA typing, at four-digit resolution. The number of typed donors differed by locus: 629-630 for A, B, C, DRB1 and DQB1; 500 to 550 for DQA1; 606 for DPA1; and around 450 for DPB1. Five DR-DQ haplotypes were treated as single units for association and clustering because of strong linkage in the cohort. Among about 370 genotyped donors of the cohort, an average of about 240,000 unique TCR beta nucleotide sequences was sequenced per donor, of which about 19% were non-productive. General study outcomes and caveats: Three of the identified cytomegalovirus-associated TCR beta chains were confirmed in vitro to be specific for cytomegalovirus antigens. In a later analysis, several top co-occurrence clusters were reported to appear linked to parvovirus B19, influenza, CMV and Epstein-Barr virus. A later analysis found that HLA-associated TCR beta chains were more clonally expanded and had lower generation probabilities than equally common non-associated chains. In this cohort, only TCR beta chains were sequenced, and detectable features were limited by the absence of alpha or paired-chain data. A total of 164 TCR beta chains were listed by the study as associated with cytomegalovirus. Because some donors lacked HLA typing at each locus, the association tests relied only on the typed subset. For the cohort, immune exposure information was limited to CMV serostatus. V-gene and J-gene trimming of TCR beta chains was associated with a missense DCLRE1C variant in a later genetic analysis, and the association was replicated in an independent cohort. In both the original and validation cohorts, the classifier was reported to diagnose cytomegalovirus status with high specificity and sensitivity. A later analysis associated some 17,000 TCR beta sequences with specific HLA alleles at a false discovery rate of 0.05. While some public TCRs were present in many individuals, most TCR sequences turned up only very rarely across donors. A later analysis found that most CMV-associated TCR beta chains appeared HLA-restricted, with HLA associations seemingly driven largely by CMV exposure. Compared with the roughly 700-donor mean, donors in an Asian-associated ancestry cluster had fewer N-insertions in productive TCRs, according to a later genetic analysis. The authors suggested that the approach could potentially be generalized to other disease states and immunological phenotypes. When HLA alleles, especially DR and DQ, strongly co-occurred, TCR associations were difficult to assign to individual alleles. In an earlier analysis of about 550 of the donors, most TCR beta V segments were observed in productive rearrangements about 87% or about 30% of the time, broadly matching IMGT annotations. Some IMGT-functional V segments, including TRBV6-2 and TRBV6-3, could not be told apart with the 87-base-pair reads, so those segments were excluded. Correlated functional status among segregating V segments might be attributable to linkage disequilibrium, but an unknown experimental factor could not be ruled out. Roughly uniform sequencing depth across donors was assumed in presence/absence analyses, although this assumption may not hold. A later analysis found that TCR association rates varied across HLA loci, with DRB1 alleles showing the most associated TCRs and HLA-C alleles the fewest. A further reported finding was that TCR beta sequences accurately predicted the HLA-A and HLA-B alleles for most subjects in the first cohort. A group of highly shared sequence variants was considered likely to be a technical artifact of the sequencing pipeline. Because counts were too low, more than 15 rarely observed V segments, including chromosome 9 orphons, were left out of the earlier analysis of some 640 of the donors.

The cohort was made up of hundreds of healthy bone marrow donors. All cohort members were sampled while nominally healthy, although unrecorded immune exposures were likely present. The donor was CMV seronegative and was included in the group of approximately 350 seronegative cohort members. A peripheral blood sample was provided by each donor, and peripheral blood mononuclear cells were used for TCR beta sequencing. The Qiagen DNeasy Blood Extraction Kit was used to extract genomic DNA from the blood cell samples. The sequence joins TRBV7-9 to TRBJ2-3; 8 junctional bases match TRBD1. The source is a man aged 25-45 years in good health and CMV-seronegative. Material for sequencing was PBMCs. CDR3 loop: CASSARGLGADTQYF. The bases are TGTGCCAGCAGCGCCAGGGGGCTAGGGGCAGATACGCAGTATTTT.